Below are 23 T cell receptor beta chains sequenced from a single sample in a study of early T cells in non-severe SARS-CoV-2 infection. TCRdb independently ran MiXCR on the 5' RACE reads; one entry per CDR3 protein. In the table there are about 77,000 distinct CDR3 sequences, 12% of which are singletons. This specimen was whole blood, taken at baseline. These receptors all stem from an adult who was a healthcare worker with PCR-confirmed SARS-CoV-2 infection or an uninfected control (not recorded which). The donor label of this sample is uncertain.

There are many counts of this clonotype. The chain has TRBV18 and TRBJ2-3; D unresolved. Germline CDR1 reads KGHSH; CDR2 reads LQKENI. This CDR3 is 14 amino acids long. The ends were cut back, 3 bases at V and 4 bases at J, with 11 bases in the middle. The CDR3 reads CASSPNPRADTQYF. For the CDR3, the DNA is TGTGCCAGCTCACCTAATCCCCGGGCAGATACGCAGTATTTT.

CDR3 DNA: TGCAGTGCTAGATCTTATGTCCAGGGGGCCAATAATTCACCCCTCCACTTT. Translated: CSARSYVQGANNSPLHF. The chain links TRBV20-1 to TRBJ1-6; TRBD1 aligns across 8 bases. Germline values: CDR1 DFQATT, CDR2 SNEGSKA (reference sequence). The CDR3 has 17 amino acids. Trimming at V came to 2 bases and at J to 5 bases, leaving 11 bases not matched to a gene.

As DNA, the CDR3 is TGTGCCAGCAGTTACTCCCAGGGCACCTACGAGCAGTACTTC. It encodes CASSYSQGTYEQYF. The chain employs TRBV6-6 and TRBJ2-7; a weak D match, TRBD1 (5 bases). V was clipped by 0 bases and J by 2 bases, with 8 bases between them. CDR3 length: 14 residues. CDR1 MNHNY and CDR2 SVGAGI come from the germline V gene (reference sequence).

The V call is TRBV7-3, the J call TRBJ1-1, with D perhaps matching TRBD1 (6 bases). Trimming removed 7 bases at V and 8 bases at J, with 17 bases between. Germline CDR1 is SGHTA and CDR2 is FQGTGA. The CDR3 spans 13 residues. The CDR3 nucleotides read TGTGCCAGCATCCAAGCAGGGGCGGCGGAAGCTTTCTTT. It yields the protein CASIQAGAAEAFF.

This clonotype was recorded a few times. CDR3 nucleotides: TGTGCCAGCAGCAAGGAGTGGACCCAGTACTTC. This gives the protein CASSKEWTQYF. The chain carries TRBV11-2 and TRBJ2-5; D call uncertain. Trimming removed 5 bases from V and 7 bases from J, with 8 bases in between. This CDR3 is built from 11 residues. CDR1 SGHAT and CDR2 FQNNGV come from the germline V gene.

Comments on this clonotype: The junction does not match germline at one end; this may be a read error. J is TRBJ1-1 and V is TRBV7-6, with D maybe TRBD1 (6 bases). Germline CDR1 and CDR2: SGHVS and FNYEAQ. The length of the CDR3 is 14 residues. In nucleotides, the CDR3 is TGTGCCAGCAGCTTAGGTCGGGGGCTCACTGAAGTTTTCTTT. This gives the protein CASSLGRGLTEVFF.

With respect to this clonotype: As the CDR3 is not closed by the conserved phenylalanine or tryptophan, this likely results from a read error. CDR3 loop: CASVGTVNFNTEAFS. CDR3 nucleotides: TGTGCTAGTGTCGGGACGGTCAACTTCAACACTGAAGCTTTCTCT. The rearrangement uses TRBV12-5 and TRBJ1-1; possibly TRBD1 for D (5 bases). Germline V gene data show CDR1 as LGHNT and CDR2 as FRNRAP. With 7 bases removed from V and 2 bases from J, the gap between germline ends came to 17 bases. This CDR3 has 15 amino acids.

The V gene is TRBV7-2, the J gene TRBJ2-5, with D hard to call. The CDR3 spans 14 residues. Germline V gene data show CDR1 as SGHTA and CDR2 as FQGNSA. With 0 bases removed from V and 1 base from J, the gap between germline ends came to 6 bases. In nucleotides, the CDR3 is TGTGCCAGCAGCTTAGCGTCCACCCAAGAGACCCAGTACTTC. Its translation: CASSLASTQETQYF.

The table lists this clonotype with a few counts. The chain is built from TRBV12-3 or TRBV12-4 and TRBJ2-1, with TRBD2 matching over 13 bases. Unmatched junction bases numbered 8, after V lost 6 bases and J lost 9 bases. This CDR3 has 15 amino acids. This CDR3 reads CASRHGLAGDGEQFF. For the CDR3, the DNA is TGTGCCAGCAGACACGGACTAGCGGGAGACGGTGAGCAGTTCTTC.

This clonotype was counted between two and nine times. The chain carries TRBV10-2 and TRBJ2-3; a possible D gene is TRBD1 (6 bases). The V end was cut by 8 bases, the J end by 2 bases, with 11 bases between. The germline V gene has CDR1 WSHSY and CDR2 SAAADI. This CDR3 is 13 amino acids long. The CDR3: CASGTGLTDTQYF. The CDR3, as DNA: TGCGCCAGCGGCACAGGGCTCACAGATACGCAGTATTTT.

The genes are TRBV7-2 and TRBJ1-6, with 10 bases fitting TRBD1. The V gene's germline CDR1 is SGHTA and CDR2 FQGNSA. The CDR3 runs 15 residues. Trimming removed 4 bases from V and 3 bases from J; junction bases left unmatched: 0. The CDR3 region is CASSWDRGYNSPLHF. CDR3 bases: TGTGCCAGCAGCTGGGACAGGGGCTATAATTCACCCCTCCACTTT.

The gene calls are TRBV12-3 or TRBV12-4 and TRBJ1-2; D gene uncertain. Between the trimmed V and J ends, which lost 6 bases and 6 bases, there was a span of 11 bases. The CDR3 contains 12 residues. This CDR3 is CASSLRVDGYTF. The DNA for the CDR3 is TGTGCCAGCAGCCTAAGGGTGGATGGCTACACCTTC.

Within the sample, this clonotype is medium-sized. CDR3 in DNA: TGTGCCAGCAGCGTCGACCTAAACTATGGCTACACCTTC. Protein sequence: CASSVDLNYGYTF. This sequence joins TRBV5-5 and TRBJ1-2; D gene uncertain. The CDR3 is made up of 13 amino acids. CDR1 SGHKS and CDR2 YYEKEE come from the germline V gene (reference sequence). Trimming took 4 bases from V and 2 from J, leaving 9 bases between them.

This clonotype was recorded many times. The V call is TRBV28, the J call TRBJ1-2; D call uncertain. Germline V lookup: CDR1 MDHEN, CDR2 SYDVKM. The CDR3 is 15 amino acids. V shed 3 bases and J shed 8 bases, with 19 bases lying between them. CDR3 residues: CASSLWFRGVQGYTF. The CDR3 DNA reads TGTGCCAGCAGTTTGTGGTTCCGCGGGGTACAGGGCTACACCTTC.

This clonotype showed up just a few times. The rearrangement joins TRBV5-6 to TRBJ1-6, with 7 bases that match TRBD1. V shed 6 bases and J 6 bases; nucleotides not matched to a gene: 6. The CDR3 is 14 residues long. Germline CDR1 reads SGHDT; CDR2 reads YYEEEE. The CDR3 here is CASTLRDSNSPLHF. Written as DNA, the CDR3 is TGTGCCAGCACCCTCCGGGACAGTAATTCACCCCTCCACTTT. Based on the CDR3 plus reference TRBV5-6 and TRBJ1-6, the full variable domain is DAGVTQSPTHLIKTRGQQVTLRCSPKSGHDTVSWYQQALGQGPQFIFQYYEEEERQRGNFPDRFSGHQFPNYSSELNVNALLLGDSALYLCASTLRDSNSPLHFGNGTRLTVT.

In this sample, this clonotype turned up a few times. V and J are TRBV5-1 and TRBJ2-5; 9 bases align to TRBD2. Germline CDR1 is SGHRS and CDR2 is YFSETQ. Trimming took 4 bases from V and 5 from J; bases not matched to a gene: 9. This CDR3 spans 15 amino acids. CDR3 residues: CASSPGLALWETQYF. CDR3 bases: TGCGCCAGCAGCCCTGGACTAGCGCTATGGGAGACCCAGTACTTC.

The chain links TRBV28 to TRBJ2-4; D is unresolved. The CDR3 covers 13 residues. Between the trimmed V and J ends, which lost 7 bases and 0 bases, there was a span of 7 bases. Germline V CDR1 and CDR2: MDHEN, SYDVKM. CDR3: CASIDLAKNIQYF. The DNA for the CDR3 is TGTGCCAGCATCGACCTAGCCAAAAACATTCAGTACTTC. Supplemented by reference TRBV28 and TRBJ2-4, the full variable domain reads DVKVTQSSRYLVKRTGEKVFLECVQDMDHENMFWYRQDPGLGLRLIYFSYDVKMKEKGDIPEGYSVSREKKERFSLILESASTNQTSMYLCASIDLAKNIQYFGAGTRLSVL.

Ten or more counts support this clonotype. This sequence joins TRBV6-1 and TRBJ2-7; D not resolved. The CDR3 consists of 12 residues. V was shortened by 3 bases and J by 3 bases, with 6 bases between the two germline ends. The germline gives CDR1 MNHNS, CDR2 SASEGT. The CDR3 DNA follows: TGTGCCAGCAGTGACAGGCGCTACGAGCAGTACTTC. Translating it yields CASSDRRYEQYF.

This clonotype was found a few times. The chain couples TRBV19 to TRBJ1-5; tentative D call: TRBD1 (5 bases). There are 15 residues in the CDR3. The germline V and J ends were trimmed by 9 bases and 0 bases, with 15 bases remaining between them. Germline V lookup: CDR1 LNHDA, CDR2 SQIVND (reference sequence). The CDR3 region is CASHQDTFSNQPQHF. The CDR3 region has the DNA TGTGCCAGCCATCAGGACACGTTTAGCAATCAGCCCCAGCATTTT.

This clonotype was detected a few times. The chain employs TRBV7-9 and TRBJ2-7, with 9 nucleotides matching TRBD1. Per the germline V gene, CDR1 is SEHNR and CDR2 is FQNEAQ (reference sequence). Unmatched junction bases numbered 14, after V lost 5 bases and J lost 3 bases. CDR3 length: 17 amino acids. CDR3 loop: CASSPGTGRTTGYEQYF. As DNA, the CDR3 is TGTGCCAGCAGCCCTGGGACAGGGAGAACTACGGGCTACGAGCAGTACTTC.

The table lists this clonotype with a few counts. The junction does not match germline at one end; this may be a read error. V is TRBV9 and J is TRBJ2-1; D gene unclear. The CDR3 has 11 amino acids. In germline, CDR1 is SGDLS, CDR2 YYNGEE. This CDR3 is CASSVAGTSEF. The CDR3 bases are TGTGCCAGCAGCGTAGCAGGTACCTCAGAATTC.

This clonotype appeared a few times. The rearrangement joins TRBV21-1 to TRBJ1-1. TRBV21-1 is a pseudogene segment. The CDR3 is 15 residues long. CDR3 in amino acids: CASSKGGMRDTEAFF. In DNA form, the CDR3 reads TGTGCCAGCAGCAAAGGTGGGATGAGAGACACTGAAGCTTTCTTT.

In this sample, this clonotype turned up many times. CDR3 sequence (DNA): TGTGCCAGCAGTTTCTCTATTCGGCAGGTCTGCTACACCTTC. It codes for CASSFSIRQVCYTF. The chain links TRBV6-1 to TRBJ1-2; D gene ambiguous. This CDR3 has 14 amino acids. In germline, CDR1 is MNHNS, CDR2 SASEGT. With 5 bases removed from V and 9 bases from J, the gap between germline ends came to 19 bases.